This T cell receptor (beta chain) originates from a study of blood T cell repertoires in COVID-19. About the research overall: Spain, Italy and the United States supplied samples that represented acute and convalescent COVID-19. T cells, B-cell-depleted T cells, or PBMCs provided the cDNA or gDNA that served as material.

As processed by the authors: Amplification with reference gene primers provided the estimates of nucleated cell counts. Generated by immunoSEQ multiplex PCR, the TCRdb table keeps only in-frame clones and is missing some. D and trimming come from the DNA, and the V and J calls and clone size come from that table. Of about 220,000 clones listed, around 82% are singletons. CDR3 length: 14 amino acids. Trimming took 0 bases from V and 4 from J, leaving 9 bases between them. The V gene's germline CDR1 is LGHDT and CDR2 YNNKEL (reference sequence). This clonotype was sampled from a human donor in a cohort sampled during active COVID-19. The sequenced sample was peripheral blood. The chain carries TRBV3-1 (or the pseudogene TRBV3-2) and TRBJ1-2; no reliable D call. The CDR3 is CASSQETEFYGYTF. CDR3 sequence (DNA): TGTGCCAGCAGCCAAGAAACAGAGTTCTATGGCTACACCTTC.